The present TCR beta chain was sequenced within a study of T-cell memory formation after mild COVID-19 (dated by TCRdb to the early 2020s). Study-wide context: TCR sequence clusters from the two donors were found to be largely donor specific. In a couple of donors, T-cell clones that expanded and contracted after mild COVID-19 were followed by sequencing TCRalpha and TCRbeta repertoires longitudinally. The cohort was made up of two young adult volunteers, one female and one male, who were previously healthy. The paper as a whole reports these results and caveats: SARS-CoV-2 specificity was not confirmed for the second-wave clones peaking on day 37. Balanced CD4/CD8 phenotypes were observed for clones contracting from day 15 to 85, whereas a bias towards CD4+ was observed for a second wave of clones expanding from day 15 to 37. Some responding clones were found in pre-infection memory, which suggests that pre-existing cross-reactive memory T cells took part in the SARS-CoV-2 response. Contracting CD4+ clones were found mainly in CM and EM memory subsets, while CD8+ clones were enriched in EMRA. Only a couple of mild cases were covered in the study, and larger cohorts including severe cases with pre-infection samples were considered necessary.

PBMCs were isolated by Ficoll-Paque density gradient centrifugation. TCRdb lists the instrument as Illumina NovaSeq 6000. TCRalpha and TCRbeta cDNA libraries were built by 5'RACE with constant-segment primers, adding sample barcodes and unique molecular identifiers. Trizol reagent was used to extract RNA from every sample. The libraries were amplified in two PCR steps, and the second step added a second sample barcode and Illumina TruSeq adapters. Sequencing of the libraries was done on an Illumina NovaSeq, producing 2 x 150 bp paired-end reads. The study's own analysis went as follows. With migec v1.2.7, reads were demultiplexed and then collapsed into UMI-guided consensus sequences. Using mixcr v2.1.11, the UMI consensuses were aligned to TRA and TRB V and J templates and assembled into clonotypes. A clonotype was counted as expanded or contracted only when both edgeR and NoisET called the clonotype significant, with the noise models trained on biological replicates. For edgeR calls, the cutoffs were a false discovery rate-adjusted p below 0.01 and a log2 fold-change threshold of 1. As an exploratory analysis of dynamics, max-normalized trajectories of the 1000 most abundant clonotypes were examined with PCA combined with hierarchical clustering. Separately sequenced CD4+ and CD8+ repertoires were used to assign the CD4 or CD8 phenotype of responding clones. Using fastp at Q25 and MiXCR, TCRdb reprocessed the public reads and kept productive beta chains. Entries that share a CDR3 protein sequence are merged under the most common genes and DNA. The V and J calls shown here were made by TCRdb, not taken from the authors' results. In all, the sample holds tens of thousands of distinct CDR3 sequences, and over 15% of those were seen once. The ten largest clones add up to 30% to 35% of the sample.

Turning to this clonotype: Its specific antigen is unknown. Base qualities are not provided; no much larger clone lies one nucleotide away.

Cut back by 2 bases and 0 bases, the V and J ends lie 14 bases apart. The CDR3 spans 18 residues, from the cysteine through the phenylalanine. CDR3 DNA only is kept here, 54 bases in frame from base 1. Sequencing input: PBMCs or a T cell subset sorted from them (not recorded which). The V and J segments used are TRBV12-3 or TRBV12-4 and TRBJ2-6, with no D gene named confidently. The clonotype originates from an adult woman who had mild COVID-19 (a few samples of this study predate the infection). The sample titles of this study are shuffled in the database, so cell type and time point are left out; the donor was told from shared clones. For the CDR3, the sequence is CASSLFGRTLSGANVLTF. Here is the DNA: TGTGCCAGCAGTTTATTCGGACGTACCCTCTCTGGGGCCAACGTCCTGACTTTC.